A selection of T cell receptor beta chains follows, all from one sample in a study of regulatory T cells in long-lasting Graves disease. Via MiXCR, TCRdb re-called the multiplex PCR reads, giving one row per CDR3 protein. Here the sample spans approximately 360,000 distinct CDR3 sequences, about an eighth being singletons. These data also formed part of another study, on T cells in Graves' hyperthyroidism and ophthalmopathy.

Source: peripheral blood mononuclear cells (PBMCs), taken at new diagnosis, from a patient treated with antithyroid drugs. The receptors were sampled from a woman aged 18-30 years with Graves disease. Both conserved end residues are part of each CDR3. D genes are given only for firm matches. Clone size appears in some rows only: once, few, many, or a class for an expanded clone.

CASSLALHEQYF	TGTGCCAGCTCCCTGGCCCTCCACGAGCAGTACTTC	NA	TRBJ2-7	NA	TRBV6-1
CATSRDPFGRTETQYF	TGTGCCACCAGCAGAGATCCGTTTGGGCGGACAGAGACCCAGTACTTC	many	TRBJ2-5	NA	TRBV15
CASSVSPTTPLSYEQYF	TGTGCCAGCAGCGTTTCTCCGACGACACCGCTATCCTACGAGCAGTACTTC	few	TRBJ2-7	NA	TRBV9
CASSDGTVSQPQHF	TGTGCCAGCAGCGATGGGACAGTAAGTCAGCCCCAGCATTTT	many	TRBJ1-5	TRBD1	TRBV6-1
CASSFYPQGFYGYTF	TGTGCCAGCAGCTTCTATCCCCAGGGGTTCTATGGCTACACCTTC	few	TRBJ1-2	NA	TRBV9
CASSLFAGTSDLYNEQFF	TGTGCCAGCAGTTTATTTGCCGGGACTAGCGATTTATACAATGAGCAGTTCTTC	many	TRBJ2-1	TRBD2	TRBV28
CASSQGLRGNGYTF	TGTGCCAGCAGCCAAGGTCTTAGGGGGAATGGCTACACCTTC	many	TRBJ1-2	NA	TRBV3-1
CSARDQTSQGTDTQYF	TGCAGTGCTAGAGATCAGACTAGCCAGGGAACAGATACGCAGTATTTT	few	TRBJ2-3	TRBD2	TRBV20-1
CASSRSPKRRDTQYF	TGCGCCAGCAGCCGCTCACCAAAGCGCAGAGATACGCAGTATTTT	NA	TRBJ2-3	NA	TRBV4-1
CASSLRNELAKNIQYF	TGTGCCAGCAGTTTGCGAAATGAACTAGCCAAAAACATTCAGTACTTC	many	TRBJ2-4	NA	TRBV27
CASSPTYLSTDTQYF	TGTGCCAGCAGCCCAACTTATCTTAGCACAGATACGCAGTATTTT	many	TRBJ2-3	NA	TRBV7-2
CASSYNRGRSNQPQHF	TGTGCCAGCAGTTACAACCGGGGGCGGAGTAATCAGCCCCAGCATTTT	many	TRBJ1-5	NA	TRBV6-2/TRBV6-3
CSVPSGELNYGYTF	TGCAGTGTCCCCTCAGGGGAACTGAACTATGGCTACACCTTC	few	TRBJ1-2	NA	TRBV20-1
CASSLVDDNEQFF	TGTGCCAGCAGCTTAGTCGACGACAATGAGCAGTTCTTC	NA	TRBJ2-1	NA	TRBV7-3
CSVSGTASYGYTF	TGCAGCGTGTCCGGGACAGCTTCGTATGGCTACACCTTC	many	TRBJ1-2	TRBD1	TRBV29-1
CSARALEETQYF	TGCAGTGCTAGGGCCCTTGAAGAGACCCAGTACTTC	few	TRBJ2-5	NA	TRBV20-1
CASSRDRTANSPLHF	TGTGCCAGCTCACGAGATAGGACAGCTAATTCACCCCTCCACTTT	many	TRBJ1-6	NA	TRBV18
CASSQTSGYNEQFF	TGTGCCAGCAGCCAGACTAGCGGATACAATGAGCAGTTCTTC	many	TRBJ2-1	TRBD2	TRBV7-9